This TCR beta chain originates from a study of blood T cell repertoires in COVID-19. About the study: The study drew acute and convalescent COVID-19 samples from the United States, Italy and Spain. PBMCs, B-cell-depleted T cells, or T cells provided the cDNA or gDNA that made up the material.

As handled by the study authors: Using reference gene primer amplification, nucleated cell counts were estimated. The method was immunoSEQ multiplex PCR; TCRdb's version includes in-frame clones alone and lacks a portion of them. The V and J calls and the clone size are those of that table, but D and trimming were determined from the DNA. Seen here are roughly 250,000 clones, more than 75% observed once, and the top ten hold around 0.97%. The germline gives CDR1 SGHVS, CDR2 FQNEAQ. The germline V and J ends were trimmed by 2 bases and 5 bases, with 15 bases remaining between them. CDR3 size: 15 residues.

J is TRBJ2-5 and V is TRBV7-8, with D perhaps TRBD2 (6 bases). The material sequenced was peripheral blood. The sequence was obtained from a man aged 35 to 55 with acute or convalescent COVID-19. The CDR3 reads CASSLLGGTGETQYF. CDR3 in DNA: TGTGCCAGCAGCTTACTGGGGGGTACGGGGGAGACCCAGTACTTC.